A single sample gave rise to the 29 T cell receptor beta chains below, sequenced in a study of blood T cell repertoires in COVID-19. Measured with immunoSEQ multiplex PCR; TCRdb has only the in-frame clones, and not every one. The sample shows around 47,000 clones, around 84% of them seen only once. Input material: peripheral blood. Receptors originate from a human donor in a cohort sampled during active COVID-19.

The chain is built from TRBV6-6 and TRBJ1-2, with 8 positions matching TRBD1. Trimming cost V 6 bases and J 8 bases; bases outside gene matches: 8. CDR3 length: 13 amino acids. Germline CDR1 and CDR2: MNHNY and SVGAGI (reference sequence). CDR3 residues: CASRPGTGPGYTF. Here the CDR3 DNA reads TGTGCCAGCAGGCCCGGGACAGGCCCCGGCTACACCTTC.

The J gene is TRBJ1-5, the V gene TRBV18, with 7 bases fitting TRBD1. The CDR3 is 16 residues long. Losses at the gene ends were 3 bases for V and 0 bases for J; bases not matched to a gene: 5. From germline, CDR1 is KGHSH and CDR2 LQKENI. For the CDR3, the DNA is TGTGCCAGCTCACCGGGACAGCTCTATAGCAATCAGCCCCAGCATTTT. Its protein product is CASSPGQLYSNQPQHF. Full variable domain (missing parts from reference TRBV18 and TRBJ1-5): NAGVMQNPRHLVRRRGQEARLRCSPMKGHSHVYWYRQLPEEGLKFMVYLQKENIIDESGMPKERFSAEFPKEGPSILRIQQVVRGDSAAYFCASSPGQLYSNQPQHFGDGTRLSIL.

The sample holds a few counts of this clone. The V and J genes are TRBV11-2 and TRBJ2-1; 8 nucleotides line up with TRBD2. CDR3 size: 17 residues. Germline lookup yields CDR1 SGHAT and CDR2 FQNNGV. Trimming took 2 bases from V and 2 from J; bases not matched to a gene: 8. The CDR3 DNA sequence: TGTGCCAGCAGCTTAAAAAGGGGCGGGGGGCCCTACAATGAGCAGTTCTTC. Its protein is CASSLKRGGGPYNEQFF.

The V call is TRBV10-2, the J call TRBJ2-1; D call uncertain. V was trimmed by 2 bases and J by 4 bases, leaving 9 bases between them. Germline V lookup: CDR1 WSHSY, CDR2 SAAADI. The CDR3 is made up of 14 amino acids. The CDR3 loop reads CASSERGEYNEQFF. As DNA, the CDR3 is TGCGCCAGCAGTGAGCGCGGCGAATACAATGAGCAGTTCTTC.

Concerning this clone itself: The sample holds other DNA sequences that translate to the same CDR3. The CDR3 is CASSGTGGNQPQHF. DNA of the CDR3: TGTGCCAGTAGTGGGACAGGGGGTAATCAGCCCCAGCATTTT. The gene calls are TRBV19 and TRBJ1-5; 11 bases align to TRBD1. Trimming cost V 5 bases and J 4 bases; bases outside gene matches: 1. Per germline, CDR1 LNHDA and CDR2 SQIVND (reference sequence). The length of the CDR3 is 14 residues.

The rearrangement joins TRBV6-6 to TRBJ1-1, with D possibly matching TRBD1 (5 bases). Germline lookup yields CDR1 MNHNY and CDR2 SVGAGI (reference sequence). V was trimmed by 5 bases and J by 2 bases, leaving 21 bases between them. The CDR3 is 17 amino acids. This CDR3 reads CASSPGPHAGVNTEAFF. The CDR3 nucleotides read TGTGCCAGCAGTCCGGGACCCCACGCGGGGGTAAACACTGAAGCTTTCTTT.

In the case of this clone: The junction departs from the called germline gene at one end, perhaps through a read error. The gene calls are TRBV2 and TRBJ2-5; 8 bases align to TRBD1. CDR3 length: 13 residues. Germline loops: CDR1 SNHLY, CDR2 FYNNEI. CDR3 nucleotides: TGTGCCAGCAGCACGGACAGGGATGAGACCCGGTACTTC. It codes for CASSTDRDETRYF.

V is TRBV7-9 and J is TRBJ2-7; D is perhaps TRBD2 (7 bases). Trimming took 5 bases from V and 2 from J, leaving 25 bases between them. The CDR3 runs to 18 residues. CDR1 is SEHNR, CDR2 FQNEAQ, per germline (reference sequence). The CDR3 reads CASSTPRGGTRVTYEQYF. As DNA, the CDR3 is TGTGCCAGCAGCACCCCACGGGGAGGGACAAGAGTAACCTACGAGCAGTACTTC.

J is TRBJ2-5 and V is TRBV2; 7 positions agree with TRBD2. The CDR3 consists of 13 residues. Germline V gene data show CDR1 as SNHLY and CDR2 as FYNNEI. The J segment lost 5 bases and the V segment lost 6 bases, leaving 6 bases of the junction unmatched. The DNA of the CDR3 is TGTGCCAGCAGAGCCCGGGAGGCTGAGACCCAGTACTTC. This gives the protein CASRAREAETQYF.

The chain joins TRBV5-1 to TRBJ2-5; 12 bases fit TRBD2. Trimming at V came to 4 bases and at J to 2 bases, leaving 6 bases not matched to a gene. The CDR3 sequence is 16 residues long. The germline CDR1 and CDR2 sequences are SGHRS and YFSETQ. The DNA for the CDR3 is TGCGCCAGCAGCGCCGGGACTAGCGGGCCTCAAGAGACCCAGTACTTC. Translation: CASSAGTSGPQETQYF.

About this clone itself: An end of the junction does not agree with germline; a read error may underlie this. The chain couples TRBV30 to TRBJ1-5; D gene uncertain. Germline CDR1 is GTSNPN and CDR2 is SVGIG (reference sequence). The CDR3 is 15 residues long. The CDR3 nucleotides read TGTGCCTGGAGTGACCGGAAAACAGCATATCAGGCCCAGCATTTT. Translated: CAWSDRKTAYQAQHF.

The chain recombines TRBV4-2 with TRBJ1-5, with D maybe TRBD1 (5 bases). V lost 1 base and J 3 bases, leaving 13 bases between the germline ends. This CDR3 has 16 residues. In germline, CDR1 is LGHNA, CDR2 YNFKEQ. CDR3 nucleotide sequence: TGTGCCAGCAGCCAAGTAGGGGTATCCATCAATCAGCCCCAGCATTTT. It is translated as CASSQVGVSINQPQHF.

The chain links TRBV5-4 to TRBJ2-2, with D unresolved. This CDR3 is built from 14 residues. The germline V gene encodes CDR1 SGHNT and CDR2 YYREEE (reference sequence). V gave up 3 bases and J gave up 5 bases, with 11 bases separating them. CDR3 in amino acids: CASSSQTETGELFF. The CDR3 DNA is TGTGCCAGCAGCTCCCAGACTGAGACCGGGGAGCTGTTTTTT.

The genes are TRBV5-6 and TRBJ2-7; no clear D gene. The V and J ends lost 3 bases and 1 base respectively, with 5 bases between them. Germline assignment: CDR1 SGHDT and CDR2 YYEEEE. The CDR3 length is 12 residues. The DNA of the CDR3 is TGTGCCAGCAGCTACGGGTCCTACGAGCAGTACTTC. It encodes CASSYGSYEQYF.

The genes are TRBV20-1 and TRBJ2-4; tentative D call: TRBD1 (6 bases). V was shortened by 3 bases and J by 9 bases, with 24 bases between the two germline ends. The length of the CDR3 is 16 residues. CDR1 DFQATT and CDR2 SNEGSKA come from the germline V gene (reference sequence). Here the CDR3 DNA reads TGCAGTGCTAGTCAACAGGGTTCGGGTTCAGGGAGCATTCAGTACTTC. It yields the protein CSASQQGSGSGSIQYF.

V and J are TRBV7-2 and TRBJ2-1; 7 bases are a match to TRBD2. CDR3 length equals 15 residues. Losses at the gene ends were 0 bases for V and 4 bases for J; bases not matched to a gene: 3. From germline, CDR1 is SGHTA and CDR2 FQGNSA. The CDR3, as DNA: TGTGCCAGCAGCTTAGCTCTAGCGGAGTACAATGAGCAGTTCTTC. Translating gives CASSLALAEYNEQFF. The whole variable domain, remainder taken from reference TRBV7-2 and TRBJ2-1, is GAGVSQSPSNKVTEKGKDVELRCDPISGHTALYWYRQSLGQGLEFLIYFQGNSAPDKSGLPSDRFSAERTGGSVSTLTIQRTQQEDSAVYLCASSLALAEYNEQFFGPGTRLTVL.

The CDR3 nucleotides read TGTGCAGGGACAACAAGGCCCTACTATGGCTACACCTTC. Its protein product is CAGTTRPYYGYTF. The chain recombines TRBV18 with TRBJ1-2, with TRBD1 as a possible D gene (6 bases). The CDR3 has 13 amino acids. Looked up from germline, CDR1 is KGHSH and CDR2 is LQKENI.

The chain joins TRBV10-3 to TRBJ2-1; 8 nucleotides line up with TRBD2. The CDR3 spans 15 residues. V lost 4 bases to trimming and J lost 3 bases; unmatched junction nucleotides: 5. CDR1 ENHRY and CDR2 SYGVKD come from the germline V gene. The CDR3 loop is CAISAETSDYNEQFF. Written as DNA, the CDR3 is TGTGCCATCAGTGCTGAGACTAGCGACTACAATGAGCAGTTCTTC.

V gene TRBV3-1 (or the pseudogene TRBV3-2) combines with J gene TRBJ2-2; 7 bases align to TRBD1. Germline-derived CDR1 and CDR2 are LGHDT and YNNKEL (reference sequence). Germline trimming cut 2 bases from V and 2 bases from J; bases unmatched to any gene: 8. CDR3 length: 17 residues. The CDR3 DNA reads as TGTGCCAGCAGCCAACTTAGTGGGACAGCTAACACCGGGGAGCTGTTTTTT. Translation gives CASSQLSGTANTGELFF.

The chain links TRBV5-4 to TRBJ1-2, with 10 bases fitting TRBD1. Trimming at V came to 5 bases and at J to 9 bases, leaving 7 bases not matched to a gene. The CDR3 length is 13 residues. From germline, CDR1 is SGHNT and CDR2 YYREEE (reference sequence). The CDR3 coding sequence is TGTGCCAGCAGACCTGGACAGGGGGTCCGCTACACCTTC. It translates to CASRPGQGVRYTF.

This chain connects TRBV7-6 to TRBJ2-1; TRBD2 matches at 8 bases. The ends lost 4 bases at V and 5 bases at J; junction bases unmatched: 4. The CDR3 is 14 residues long. CDR1 and CDR2 (germline): SGHVS, FNYEAQ. CDR3 protein: CASSSGTSNNEQFF. CDR3 DNA sequence: TGTGCCAGCAGCTCTGGGACTAGTAACAATGAGCAGTTCTTC.

This rearrangement joins TRBV4-2 to TRBJ1-6; 10 bases match TRBD1. The CDR3 spans 16 residues. The V gene end was trimmed by 0 bases and the J gene end by 10 bases; junction bases not matched to a gene: 6. Germline lookup yields CDR1 LGHNA and CDR2 YNFKEQ. In DNA form, the CDR3 reads TGTGCCAGCAGCCAAGAGACGGGACAGGGGATCTCACCCCTCCACTTT. Translation: CASSQETGQGISPLHF.

The rearrangement links TRBV14 to TRBJ1-1; D perhaps matches TRBD1 (6 bases). The CDR3 is 15 amino acids. V lost 2 bases to trimming and J lost 0 bases, with 10 bases between them. From germline, CDR1 is SGHDN and CDR2 FVKESK. The DNA of the CDR3 is TGTGCCAGCAGCCAAACAGGGTTTCTGAACACTGAAGCTTTCTTT. Translating gives CASSQTGFLNTEAFF.

V is TRBV29-1 and J is TRBJ2-1, with 8 bases that match TRBD1. The length of the CDR3 is 13 residues. J was trimmed by 12 bases and V by 2 bases; bases with no gene match: 9. Germline lookup yields CDR1 SQVTM and CDR2 ANQGSEA. For the CDR3, the DNA is TGCAGCGTTGAATATCCAGGGGGCGGTGGGCAGTTCTTC. Protein: CSVEYPGGGGQFF.

V is TRBV11-2 and J is TRBJ2-7, with TRBD2 matching 11 bases. Trimming took 1 base from V and 10 from J; bases not matched to a gene: 6. The CDR3 runs 14 residues. Germline values: CDR1 SGHAT, CDR2 FQNNGV. The DNA for the CDR3 is TGTGCCAGCAGCTTAGCGCTAGCGGGGGGTTATCAGTACGTC. This gives the protein CASSLALAGGYQYV.

V is TRBV5-1 and J is TRBJ2-5, with TRBD2 as a possible D gene (6 bases). CDR1 and CDR2 (germline): SGHRS, YFSETQ. CDR3 size: 15 residues. Trimming left V 0 bases short and J 4 bases short, with 13 bases between. In DNA form, the CDR3 reads TGCGCCAGCAGCTTGGGAGGGTTGGAGGGAGAGACCCAGTACTTC. Amino acids: CASSLGGLEGETQYF.

This chain joins TRBV7-9 and TRBJ1-2, with a tentative D call TRBD1 (5 bases). V was pared by 6 bases and J by 6 bases, with 20 bases between. This CDR3 contains 15 residues. CDR1 and CDR2 (germline): SEHNR, FQNEAQ (reference sequence). CDR3 loop: CASSKPRGGADGYTF. CDR3 nucleotide sequence: TGTGCCAGCAGTAAGCCCCGAGGAGGGGCAGATGGCTACACCTTC.

The chain is built from TRBV5-5 and TRBJ2-5; the D gene is possibly TRBD2 (7 bases). Germline V gene lookup returns CDR1 SGHKS and CDR2 YYEKEE (reference sequence). CDR3 length: 15 residues. V was pared by 0 bases and J by 7 bases, with 16 bases between. This CDR3 reads CASSLEGGLSATQYF. CDR3 in DNA: TGTGCCAGCAGCTTGGAAGGGGGACTATCTGCGACCCAGTACTTC. The whole variable domain, filled in from reference TRBV5-5 and TRBJ2-5, reads DAGVTQSPTHLIKTRGQQVTLRCSPISGHKSVSWYQQVLGQGPQFIFQYYEKEERGRGNFPDRFSARQFPNYSSELNVNALLLGDSALYLCASSLEGGLSATQYFGPGTRLLVL.

The chain carries TRBV7-9 and TRBJ1-2, with D perhaps matching TRBD1 (6 bases). The CDR3 is 15 amino acids. The ends were cut back, 2 bases at V and 5 bases at J, with 15 bases in the middle. Looked up from germline, CDR1 is SEHNR and CDR2 is FQNEAQ (reference sequence). CDR3 coding DNA: TGTGCCAGCAGCTTAACGGCCGGGACACCATATGGCTACACCTTC. Its protein is CASSLTAGTPYGYTF.